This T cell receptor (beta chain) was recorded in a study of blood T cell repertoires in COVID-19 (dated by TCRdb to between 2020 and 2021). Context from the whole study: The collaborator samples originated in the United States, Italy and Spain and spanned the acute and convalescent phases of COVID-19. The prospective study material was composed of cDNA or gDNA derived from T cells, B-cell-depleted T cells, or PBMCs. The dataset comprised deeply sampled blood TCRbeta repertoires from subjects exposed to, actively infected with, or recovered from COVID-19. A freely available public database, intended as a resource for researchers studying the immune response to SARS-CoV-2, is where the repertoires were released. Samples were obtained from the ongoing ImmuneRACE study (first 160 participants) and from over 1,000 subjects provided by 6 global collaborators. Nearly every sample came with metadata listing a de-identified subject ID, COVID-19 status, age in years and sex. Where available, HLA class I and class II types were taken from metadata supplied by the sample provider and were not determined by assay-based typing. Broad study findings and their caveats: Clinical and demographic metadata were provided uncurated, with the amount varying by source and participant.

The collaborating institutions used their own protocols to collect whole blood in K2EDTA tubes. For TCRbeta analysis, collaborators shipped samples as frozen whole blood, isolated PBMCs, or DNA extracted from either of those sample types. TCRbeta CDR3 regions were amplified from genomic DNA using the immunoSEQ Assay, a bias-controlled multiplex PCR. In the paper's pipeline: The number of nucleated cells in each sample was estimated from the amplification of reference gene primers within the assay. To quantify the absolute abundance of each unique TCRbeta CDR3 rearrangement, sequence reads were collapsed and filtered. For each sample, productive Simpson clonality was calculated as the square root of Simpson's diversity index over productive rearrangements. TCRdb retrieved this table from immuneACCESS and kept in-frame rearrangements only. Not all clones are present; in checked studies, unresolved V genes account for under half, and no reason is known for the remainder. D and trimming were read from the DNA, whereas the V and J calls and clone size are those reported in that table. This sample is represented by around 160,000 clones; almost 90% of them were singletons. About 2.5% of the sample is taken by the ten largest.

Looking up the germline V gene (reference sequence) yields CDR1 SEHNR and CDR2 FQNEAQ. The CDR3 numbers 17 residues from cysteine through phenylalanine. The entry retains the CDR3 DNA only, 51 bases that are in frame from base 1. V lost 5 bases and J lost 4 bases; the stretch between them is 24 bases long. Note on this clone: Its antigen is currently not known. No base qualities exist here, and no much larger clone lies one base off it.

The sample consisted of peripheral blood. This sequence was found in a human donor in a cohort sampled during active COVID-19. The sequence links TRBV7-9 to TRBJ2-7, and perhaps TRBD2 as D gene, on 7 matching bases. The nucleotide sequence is TGTGCCAGCAGCATCACCTTGAGGGGGGGCGCCTTTTACGAGCAGTACTTC. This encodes CASSITLRGGAFYEQYF.